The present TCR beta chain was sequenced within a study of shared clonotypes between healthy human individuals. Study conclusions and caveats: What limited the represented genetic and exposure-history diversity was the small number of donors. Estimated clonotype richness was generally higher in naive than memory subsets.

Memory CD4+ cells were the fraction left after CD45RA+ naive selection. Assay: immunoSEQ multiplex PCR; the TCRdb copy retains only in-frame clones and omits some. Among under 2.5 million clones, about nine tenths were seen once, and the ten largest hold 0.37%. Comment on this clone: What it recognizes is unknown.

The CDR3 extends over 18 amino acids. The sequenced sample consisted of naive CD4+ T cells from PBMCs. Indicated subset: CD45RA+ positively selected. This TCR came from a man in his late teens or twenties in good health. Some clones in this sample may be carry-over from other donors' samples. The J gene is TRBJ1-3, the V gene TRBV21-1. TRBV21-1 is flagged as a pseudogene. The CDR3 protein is CASSKSRESLNSGNTIYF. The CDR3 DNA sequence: TGTGCCAGCAGCAAATCTAGGGAAAGCCTCAACTCTGGAAACACCATATATTTT.